Following are 14 T cell receptor beta chains from one sample sequenced in a study of shared clonotypes between healthy human individuals. Naive CD8 cells were CD45RO-negative, positively selected for CCR7, excluding terminally differentiated effector memory CD45RA+ cells. Profiling relied on immunoSEQ multiplex PCR, and the TCRdb table lists in-frame clones only, not all of them. This table has approximately 650,000 clones, roughly 95% appearing once. Material: naive CD8+ T cells sorted from blood. Every receptor here comes from a woman aged 25 to 39 in good health.

Concerning this clone itself: The same CDR3 is also encoded by other DNA sequences in this sample. This chain joins TRBV6-5 and TRBJ2-7, with D maybe TRBD1 (6 bases). CDR1 and CDR2 from the germline V gene are MNHEY and SVGAGI. V gave up 0 bases and J gave up 0 bases, with 6 bases separating them. The CDR3 runs to 14 residues. The CDR3 region is CASSYSGGSYEQYF. The DNA of the CDR3 is TGTGCCAGCAGTTACTCAGGGGGCTCCTACGAGCAGTACTTC.

This chain's CDR3 is CASTLLLDVPGEQFF. CDR3 bases: TGTGCCAGCACCCTCCTCCTCGATGTGCCGGGTGAGCAGTTCTTC. The V gene is TRBV7-2, the J gene TRBJ2-1; D ambiguous. V was shortened by 7 bases and J by 9 bases, with 22 bases between the two germline ends. CDR1 is SGHTA and CDR2 is FQGNSA in the germline V gene. The CDR3 spans 15 residues.

CDR3 sequence: CASSLRGSRADTQYF. CDR3 DNA: TGTGCCAGCAGCTTGAGAGGGAGTAGGGCAGATACGCAGTATTTT. V is TRBV11-2 and J is TRBJ2-3; weak D call: TRBD2 (5 bases). The length of the CDR3 is 15 residues. Trimming shortened V by 3 bases and J by 4 bases, and 14 bases separated the two germline ends. Germline V gene sequence: CDR1 SGHAT, CDR2 FQNNGV.

This clone was counted once. Other DNA sequences from this sample encode an identical CDR3 as well. The genes are TRBV27 and TRBJ1-3; no definite D call. CDR3 length: 14 residues. Trimming shortened V by 3 bases and J by 0 bases, and 6 bases separated the two germline ends. Germline V gene data show CDR1 as MNHEY and CDR2 as SMNVEV (reference sequence). The CDR3 loop is CASSLGVSGNTIYF. CDR3 sequence (DNA): TGTGCCAGCAGTTTGGGTGTCTCTGGAAACACCATATATTTT.

The chain links TRBV7-6 to TRBJ2-2, with 8 bases matching TRBD1. CDR3 length equals 14 residues. The V gene end was trimmed by 5 bases and the J gene end by 5 bases; junction bases not matched to a gene: 4. Per the germline V gene, CDR1 is SGHVS and CDR2 is FNYEAQ. The CDR3, as DNA: TGTGCCAGCAGCCAGGGGGCTAGAACCGGGGAGCTGTTTTTT. Translated: CASSQGARTGELFF.

CDR3 in amino acids: CASSPQLDRANSPLHF. The DNA for the CDR3 is TGTGCCAGCAGTCCCCAATTGGACAGGGCTAATTCACCCCTCCACTTT. The genes are TRBV27 and TRBJ1-6, with 8 bases fitting TRBD1. Per the germline V gene, CDR1 is MNHEY and CDR2 is SMNVEV (reference sequence). V was clipped by 5 bases and J by 6 bases; unmatched bases: 9. The CDR3 sequence is 16 residues long.

The CDR3: CASSAGTNTEAFF. CDR3 DNA: TGTGCCAGTAGTGCGGGGACAAACACTGAAGCTTTCTTT. This rearrangement joins TRBV19 to TRBJ1-1; possible D gene TRBD1, 6 bases. V lost 5 bases to trimming and J lost 2 bases, with 9 bases between them. This CDR3 comprises 13 residues. The germline CDR1 and CDR2 sequences are LNHDA and SQIVND (reference sequence).

As DNA, the CDR3 is TGTGCCAGCAGTGAACGGGCTAGGAACACCGGGGAGCTGTTTTTT. Amino acids: CASSERARNTGELFF. The gene calls are TRBV6-4 and TRBJ2-2; D unresolved. Trimming left V 3 bases short and J 1 base short, with 9 bases between. The CDR3 consists of 15 residues. CDR1 and CDR2 (germline): MRHNA, SNTAGT.

V and J are TRBV21-1 and TRBJ2-7; the D call TRBD2 from the table was never checked on the DNA. TRBV21-1 corresponds to a pseudogene. The CDR3 length is 12 residues. CDR3 protein: CATGSKDYEQYF. DNA of the CDR3: TGTGCCACCGGGAGCAAAGACTACGAGCAGTACTTC.

The chain combines TRBV19 with TRBJ1-1; D remains unclear. The CDR3 contains 17 residues. The germline CDR1 and CDR2 sequences are LNHDA and SQIVND (reference sequence). The V end lost 4 bases, the J end lost 3 bases, and 21 bases lay between the germline ends. The CDR3 nucleotides are TGTGCCAGTAGTAATTTTCATGGAAGGGAAATCTACACTGAAGCTTTCTTT. This gives the protein CASSNFHGREIYTEAFF. Filled out from reference TRBV19 and TRBJ1-1, the complete variable domain reads DGGITQSPKYLFRKEGQNVTLSCEQNLNHDAMYWYRQDPGQGLRLIYYSQIVNDFQKGDIAEGYSVSREKKESFPLTVTSAQKNPTAFYLCASSNFHGREIYTEAFFGQGTRLTVV.

This chain joins TRBV7-2 and TRBJ2-3; maybe TRBD1 (6 bases). With 4 bases removed from V and 6 bases from J, the gap between germline ends came to 14 bases. This CDR3 contains 14 residues. Per germline, CDR1 SGHTA and CDR2 FQGNSA. This chain's CDR3 is CASSSFPGADTQYF. The DNA of the CDR3 is TGTGCCAGCAGCTCATTCCCAGGGGCGGATACGCAGTATTTT. Looking up the rest from reference TRBV7-2 and TRBJ2-3 gives the full variable domain: GAGVSQSPSNKVTEKGKDVELRCDPISGHTALYWYRQSLGQGLEFLIYFQGNSAPDKSGLPSDRFSAERTGGSVSTLTIQRTQQEDSAVYLCASSSFPGADTQYFGPGTRLTVL.

The table lists this clone with a few counts. CDR3 residues: CASSPVWGGDQPQHF. In nucleotides, the CDR3 is TGCGCCAGCAGCCCCGTTTGGGGTGGGGATCAGCCCCAGCATTTT. The rearrangement joins TRBV4-1 to TRBJ1-5; no firm D call. This CDR3 has 15 amino acids. V lost 4 bases, J lost 5 bases, and 15 bases lay in between. Germline loops: CDR1 MGHRA, CDR2 YSYEKL.

Turning to this clone: Other DNA sequences in this specimen translate into the identical CDR3. This rearrangement joins TRBV30 to TRBJ1-1; 7 nucleotides align to TRBD1. The junction had 4 bases not matched to a gene; V was cut back by 0 bases and J by 3 bases. The germline gives CDR1 GTSNPN, CDR2 SVGIG (reference sequence). The CDR3 spans 14 residues. CDR3 sequence (DNA): TGTGCCTGGAGTGTAGGGCAGGGGGACACTGAAGCTTTCTTT. This gives the protein CAWSVGQGDTEAFF.

V usage is TRBV9 and J usage is TRBJ2-1; D gene ambiguous. The germline V and J ends were trimmed by 2 bases and 5 bases, with 8 bases remaining between them. The length of the CDR3 is 13 residues. CDR1 SGDLS and CDR2 YYNGEE come from the germline V gene. The CDR3 sequence: CASSVPTDNEQFF. The CDR3 nucleotides read TGTGCCAGCAGCGTTCCGACCGACAATGAGCAGTTCTTC.